This entry features one T cell receptor beta chain sequence. As yet, its antigen is unknown. These data originate in a study of cytomegalovirus exposure and HLA in healthy donors. Findings and limits, study-wide: Reportedly, TCR beta sequences accurately predicted HLA-A and HLA-B alleles in most subjects.

The PCR ran on 60 Vbeta and 13 Jbeta primers. Clones were sequenced by immunoSEQ multiplex PCR, and TCRdb holds only the in-frame ones, with some missing. The sample consists of under 200,000 clones, 60% to 85% of them appearing once. The CDR3 runs to 16 residues. V shed 4 bases and J shed 3 bases, with 16 bases lying between them. Germline V gene lookup returns CDR1 SGHRS and CDR2 YFSETQ. Sample: PBMCs. The chain joins TRBV5-1 to TRBJ2-2; D perhaps matches TRBD1 (7 bases). The receptor was isolated from a male donor in good health and CMV-seropositive. The CDR3 region has the DNA TGCGCCAGCAGCCAAGGGGGCAGGGAGGACACCGGGGAGCTGTTTTTT. Protein: CASSQGGREDTGELFF.